This record looks at one T cell receptor beta chain sequence and its context. CDR1 and CDR2 (germline): LNHDA, SQIVND (reference sequence). This CDR3 has 17 amino acids. V lost 3 bases and J lost 0, with 15 bases in between. Some clones are missing from TCRdb's copy, which holds only in-frame ones; the method was immunoSEQ multiplex PCR. The sample has about 75,000 clones; 85% to 90% are singletons. This specimen comes from a study of blood T cell repertoires in COVID-19. Sequencing was done on a sample of peripheral blood. The clonotype originates from a human donor in a cohort sampled during active COVID-19. The V and J genes are TRBV19 and TRBJ2-1; no firm D call. The CDR3 DNA reads TGTGCCAGTAGTATCATCGGGTCCGCCAGCTCCTACAATGAGCAGTTCTTC. It encodes CASSIIGSASSYNEQFF.